The 9 T cell receptor beta chains reported below all come from one sample, sequenced in a study of cytomegalovirus exposure and HLA in healthy donors. Amplification used 60 Vbeta primers and 13 Jbeta primers. Clones were sequenced by immunoSEQ multiplex PCR, and TCRdb holds only the in-frame ones, with some missing. The sample gives 200,000 to 250,000 clones, approximately 70% of which show up once; 2.6% is in the top ten. Specimen: PBMCs. Receptors were obtained from a man aged 35 to 55 in good health and CMV-seropositive.

The V and J genes are TRBV5-1 and TRBJ1-2; D is unresolved. V lost 6 bases, J lost 6 bases, and 18 bases lay in between. CDR1 and CDR2 from the germline V gene are SGHRS and YFSETQ. The CDR3 runs 14 residues. In DNA form, the CDR3 reads TGCGCCAGCACCCCGGCTACTTCGGGAGATGGCTACACCTTC. It translates to CASTPATSGDGYTF.

The chain uses TRBV7-9 and TRBJ1-5, with a possible D match to TRBD1 (6 bases). The length of the CDR3 is 14 residues. The germline V gene encodes CDR1 SEHNR and CDR2 FQNEAQ (reference sequence). Trimming left V 4 bases short and J 2 bases short, with 9 bases between. The CDR3 DNA follows: TGTGCCAGCAGCTCTCGACAGGGCAATCAGCCCCAGCATTTT. It codes for CASSSRQGNQPQHF.

The chain couples TRBV6-6 to TRBJ1-5, with no clear D. This CDR3 comprises 13 residues. Trimming removed 2 bases from V and 9 bases from J, with 11 bases in between. Germline lookup yields CDR1 MNHNY and CDR2 SVGAGI (reference sequence). The CDR3 reads CASSYDIVGPQHF. Written as DNA, the CDR3 is TGTGCCAGCAGTTACGACATAGTAGGGCCCCAGCATTTT.

DNA of the CDR3: TGTGCCAGCAGTAGTCAGGCAGGAGACAGCGCCGTGGAGTACTTC. Encoded protein: CASSSQAGDSAVEYF. V gene TRBV6-1 combines with J gene TRBJ2-7, with a weak D call TRBD1 (5 bases). The CDR3 is 15 residues long. Trimming left V 5 bases short and J 11 bases short, with 25 bases between. The V gene's germline CDR1 is MNHNS and CDR2 SASEGT.

This clone was recorded a few times. This chain joins TRBV9 and TRBJ1-1; D perhaps matches TRBD1 (5 bases). Germline V gene data show CDR1 as SGDLS and CDR2 as YYNGEE. The ends were cut back, 3 bases at V and 8 bases at J, with 23 bases in the middle. This CDR3 comprises 16 residues. The CDR3 loop reads CASSGKPNRSPWEAFF. CDR3 in DNA: TGTGCCAGCAGCGGAAAACCCAACAGGTCCCCCTGGGAAGCTTTCTTT.

The chain is built from TRBV5-1 and TRBJ1-4; D is perhaps TRBD1 (5 bases). V was clipped by 0 bases and J by 6 bases, with 12 bases between them. The germline gives CDR1 SGHRS, CDR2 YFSETQ. The CDR3 runs to 15 residues. The CDR3 region is CASSLEGPAYEKLFF. The DNA of the CDR3 is TGCGCCAGCAGCTTGGAGGGGCCGGCTTATGAAAAACTGTTTTTT.

This rearrangement joins TRBV18 to TRBJ1-1, with 7 bases that match TRBD1. Germline V gene lookup returns CDR1 KGHSH and CDR2 LQKENI. The CDR3 has 13 residues. The V gene end was trimmed by 3 bases and the J gene end by 11 bases; junction bases not matched to a gene: 9. CDR3 coding DNA: TGTGCCAGCTCACCCACGGACAGGCCTGTCGCTTTCTTT. It encodes CASSPTDRPVAFF. Combining the CDR3 with reference TRBV18 and TRBJ1-1 gives the whole variable domain NAGVMQNPRHLVRRRGQEARLRCSPMKGHSHVYWYRQLPEEGLKFMVYLQKENIIDESGMPKERFSAEFPKEGPSILRIQQVVRGDSAAYFCASSPTDRPVAFFGQGTRLTVV.

The V call is TRBV6-5, the J call TRBJ1-3, with TRBD1 matching 7 bases. V was clipped by 0 bases and J by 4 bases; unmatched bases: 6. Germline V gene lookup returns CDR1 MNHEY and CDR2 SVGAGI. The CDR3 consists of 16 residues. DNA for the CDR3: TGTGCCAGCAGTTACTCGACGGCAGGGGGGGGAAACACCATATATTTT. Residues: CASSYSTAGGGNTIYF.

CDR3 residues: CASSPGGVGEKLFF. The CDR3 DNA follows: TGCGCCAGCAGCCCGGGGGGTGTGGGTGAAAAACTGTTTTTT. This rearrangement joins TRBV5-1 to TRBJ1-4; weak D call: TRBD1 (5 bases). CDR3 length: 14 residues. CDR1 and CDR2 (germline): SGHRS, YFSETQ. Trimming cost V 4 bases and J 7 bases, with 14 bases left between them.